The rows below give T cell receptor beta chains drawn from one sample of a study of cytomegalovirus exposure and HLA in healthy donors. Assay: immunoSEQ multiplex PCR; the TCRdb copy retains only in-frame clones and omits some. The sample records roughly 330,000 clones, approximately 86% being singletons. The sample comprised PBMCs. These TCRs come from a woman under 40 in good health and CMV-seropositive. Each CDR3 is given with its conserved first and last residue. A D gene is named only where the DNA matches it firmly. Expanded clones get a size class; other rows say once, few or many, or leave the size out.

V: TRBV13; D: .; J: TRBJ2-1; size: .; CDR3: CASSLRTGYNEQFF; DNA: TGTGCCAGCAGCTTACGGACTGGCTACAATGAGCAGTTCTTC
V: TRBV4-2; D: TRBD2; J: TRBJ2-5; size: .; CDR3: CASSQNSAGDQETQYF; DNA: TGTGCCAGCAGCCAAAATTCGGCGGGGGATCAAGAGACCCAGTACTTC
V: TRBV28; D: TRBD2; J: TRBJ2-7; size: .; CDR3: CASSLVRGGRYEQYF; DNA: TGTGCCAGCAGTTTAGTCCGGGGGGGCCGCTACGAGCAGTACTTC
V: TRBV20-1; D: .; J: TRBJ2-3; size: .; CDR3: CSAPRLNTQYF; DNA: TGCAGTGCCCCCCGCCTGAATACGCAGTATTTT
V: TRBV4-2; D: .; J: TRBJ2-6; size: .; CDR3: CASSHVSSGANVLTF; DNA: TGTGCCAGCAGCCATGTTTCCTCTGGGGCCAACGTCCTGACTTTC
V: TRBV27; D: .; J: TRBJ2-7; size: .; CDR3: CASSLSGGAAWYEQYF; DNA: TGTGCCAGCAGTTTATCGGGGGGTGCGGCCTGGTACGAGCAGTACTTC
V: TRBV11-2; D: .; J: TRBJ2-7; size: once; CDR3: CASSLETVYPYEQYF; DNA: TGTGCCAGCAGCTTAGAGACAGTGTACCCCTACGAGCAGTACTTC
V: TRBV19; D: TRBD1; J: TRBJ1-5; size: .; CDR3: CASSIVSDGWGQLDQPQHF; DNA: TGTGCCAGTAGTATTGTATCCGACGGTTGGGGACAGTTAGACCAGCCCCAGCATTTT
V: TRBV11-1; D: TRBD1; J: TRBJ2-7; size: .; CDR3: CASSLQGKSSYEQYF; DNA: TGTGCCAGCAGTCTACAGGGGAAGAGCTCCTACGAGCAGTACTTC
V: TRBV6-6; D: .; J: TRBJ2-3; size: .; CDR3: CASSLAPPADTQYF; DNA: TGTGCCAGCAGTTTAGCGCCTCCGGCAGATACGCAGTATTTT
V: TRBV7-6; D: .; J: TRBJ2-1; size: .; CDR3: CASSLDPPGGTNEQFF; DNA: TGTGCCAGCAGCTTAGACCCACCGGGGGGCACTAATGAGCAGTTCTTC
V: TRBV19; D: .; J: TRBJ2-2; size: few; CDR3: CAIRDNQISGELFF; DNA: TGTGCTATACGGGACAACCAGATCTCCGGGGAGCTGTTTTTT
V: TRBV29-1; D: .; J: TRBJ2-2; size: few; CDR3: CSVWQSGTGELFF; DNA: TGCAGCGTTTGGCAGAGTGGGACCGGGGAGCTGTTTTTT
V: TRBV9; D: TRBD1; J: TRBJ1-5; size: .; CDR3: CASSVGQGPDSNQPQHF; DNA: TGTGCCAGCAGCGTAGGACAGGGGCCAGATAGCAATCAGCCCCAGCATTTT
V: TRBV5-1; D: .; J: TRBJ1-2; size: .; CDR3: CASSLDPARGYTF; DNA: TGCGCCAGCAGCTTGGACCCCGCACGAGGCTACACCTTC
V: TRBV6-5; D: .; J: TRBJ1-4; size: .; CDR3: CASSSKRTASNEKLFF; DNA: TGTGCCAGCAGTTCCAAGAGGACAGCATCAAATGAAAAACTGTTTTTT
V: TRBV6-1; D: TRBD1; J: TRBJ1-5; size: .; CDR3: CASSESWAGGFNQPQHF; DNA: TGTGCCAGCAGTGAGTCGTGGGCAGGGGGTTTCAATCAGCCCCAGCATTTT
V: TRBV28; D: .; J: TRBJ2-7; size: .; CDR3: CASSTPRGRENEQYF; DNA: TGTGCCAGCAGTACCCCCCGGGGGCGGGAAAACGAGCAGTACTTC
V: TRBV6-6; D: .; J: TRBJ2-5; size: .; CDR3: CASSYSPADQYF; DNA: TGTGCCAGCAGTTACTCCCCGGCGGACCAGTACTTC
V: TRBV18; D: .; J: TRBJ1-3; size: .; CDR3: CASSGASGNTIYF; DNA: TGTGCCAGCTCAGGGGCCTCTGGAAACACCATATATTTT
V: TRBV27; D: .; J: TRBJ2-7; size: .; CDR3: CASSSRGPYEQYF; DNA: TGTGCCAGCAGTTCGAGGGGTCCATACGAGCAGTACTTC
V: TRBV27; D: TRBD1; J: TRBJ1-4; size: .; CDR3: CASSTNGDRGPATNEKLFF; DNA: TGTGCCAGCAGTACTAACGGCGACAGGGGGCCAGCAACTAATGAAAAACTGTTTTTT
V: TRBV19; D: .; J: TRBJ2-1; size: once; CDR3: CASSYRNEQFF; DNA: TGTGCCAGTAGTTATCGGAATGAGCAGTTCTTC
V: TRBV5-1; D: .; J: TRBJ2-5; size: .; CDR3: CASREGTETQYF; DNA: TGCGCCAGCAGGGAGGGTACAGAGACCCAGTACTTC
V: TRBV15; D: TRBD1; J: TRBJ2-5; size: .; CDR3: CATSRRADRQETQYF; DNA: TGTGCCACCAGCAGACGGGCGGACAGGCAAGAGACCCAGTACTTC
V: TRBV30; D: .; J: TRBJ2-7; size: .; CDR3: CAWSREVINEQYF; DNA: TGTGCCTGGAGTCGAGAGGTAATTAACGAGCAGTACTTC
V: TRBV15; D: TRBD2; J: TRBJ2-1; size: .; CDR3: CATSNPLLAGGYYNEQFF; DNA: TGTGCCACCAGCAACCCCCTCCTAGCGGGGGGGTATTACAATGAGCAGTTCTTC
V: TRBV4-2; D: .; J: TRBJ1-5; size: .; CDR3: CASSQDGRGSNQPQHF; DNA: TGTGCCAGCAGCCAAGATGGACGAGGTAGCAATCAGCCCCAGCATTTT
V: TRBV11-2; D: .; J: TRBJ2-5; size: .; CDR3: CASSKERLGKETQYF; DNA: TGTGCCAGCAGCAAAGAGAGACTAGGGAAAGAGACCCAGTACTTC
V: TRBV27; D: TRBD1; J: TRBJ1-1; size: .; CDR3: CASSLRQGNTEAFF; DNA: TGTGCCAGCAGTTTACGACAGGGAAACACTGAAGCTTTCTTT
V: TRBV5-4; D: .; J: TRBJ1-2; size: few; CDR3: CASSPHPGVGGYTF; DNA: TGTGCCAGCAGCCCGCATCCAGGGGTTGGAGGCTACACCTTC
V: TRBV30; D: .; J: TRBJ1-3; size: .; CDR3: CASRRSSAIYF; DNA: TGTGCCTCCCGAAGATCTTCGGCGATATATTTT
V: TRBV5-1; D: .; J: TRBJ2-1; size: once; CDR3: CAGSLRWGDNEQFF; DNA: TGCGCCGGCAGCTTGAGGTGGGGAGATAATGAGCAGTTCTTC
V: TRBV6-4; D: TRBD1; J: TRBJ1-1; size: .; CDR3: CAGLQGQVATEAFF; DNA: TGTGCCGGACTTCAGGGACAGGTGGCCACTGAAGCTTTCTTT
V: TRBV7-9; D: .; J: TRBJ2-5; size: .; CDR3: CASSLVTGEETQYF; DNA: TGTGCCAGCAGCTTAGTCACAGGTGAAGAGACCCAGTACTTC
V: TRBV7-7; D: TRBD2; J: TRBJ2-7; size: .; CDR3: CASSLTSGGTDEQYF; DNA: TGTGCCAGCAGTTTAACTAGCGGGGGAACCGACGAGCAGTACTTC
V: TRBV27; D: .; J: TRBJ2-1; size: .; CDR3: CASSLRGTIWEQFF; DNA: TGTGCCAGCAGTTTAAGAGGGACAATTTGGGAGCAGTTCTTC
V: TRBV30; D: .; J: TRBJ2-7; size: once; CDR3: CAWSVLGAEQYF; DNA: TGTGCCTGGAGTGTCTTGGGGGCCGAGCAGTACTTC
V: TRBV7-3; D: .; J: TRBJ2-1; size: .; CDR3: CASSFLSGREQFF; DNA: TGTGCCAGCAGCTTCCTTAGCGGACGGGAGCAGTTCTTC
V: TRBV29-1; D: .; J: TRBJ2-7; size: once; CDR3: CSVEHLSYEQYF; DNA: TGCAGCGTCGAACATCTCTCCTACGAGCAGTACTTC